A single sample gave rise to the 19 T cell receptor beta chains below, sequenced in a study of blood T cell repertoires in COVID-19 (dated by TCRdb to between 2020 and 2021). Library preparation used the immunoSEQ multiplex PCR assay. TCRdb mirrors the immuneACCESS table, restricted to in-frame sequences. Some clones are absent from its copies; in checked studies, under half trace to an unresolved V gene, and the reason for the others is unknown. The table for this sample lists hundreds of thousands of clones; 65% to 90% of them were counted only once. The ten largest clones represent 10% to 15% of the sample. Sequencing input: peripheral blood. The receptors were sampled from a human donor in a cohort sampled during active COVID-19.

The chain is built from TRBV30 and TRBJ2-5, with TRBD2 matching 8 bases. This CDR3 has 14 residues. V lost 0 bases to trimming and J lost 5 bases; unmatched junction nucleotides: 5. From germline, CDR1 is GTSNPN and CDR2 SVGIG (reference sequence). The CDR3 nucleotides read TGTGCCTGGAGTGTAAGGACTAGCAGGGAGACCCAGTACTTC. Amino acids: CAWSVRTSRETQYF.

In this sample, this clone turned up many times. This chain's CDR3 is CASSSWGGITDTQYF. The CDR3 DNA follows: TGTGCCAGCAGCTCGTGGGGGGGAATTACAGATACGCAGTATTTT. The rearrangement uses TRBV7-2 and TRBJ2-3; 7 nucleotides line up with TRBD2. V was clipped by 4 bases and J by 3 bases; unmatched bases: 7. Germline V CDR1 and CDR2: SGHTA, FQGNSA. The CDR3 has 15 residues. Supplemented by reference TRBV7-2 and TRBJ2-3, the full variable domain reads GAGVSQSPSNKVTEKGKDVELRCDPISGHTALYWYRQSLGQGLEFLIYFQGNSAPDKSGLPSDRFSAERTGGSVSTLTIQRTQQEDSAVYLCASSSWGGITDTQYFGPGTRLTVL.

This chain uses TRBV5-1 with TRBJ2-1, with TRBD2 matching 7 bases. CDR3 size: 16 residues. Per germline, CDR1 SGHRS and CDR2 YFSETQ. J lost 4 bases, V lost 0 bases, and 7 bases had no gene match. CDR3: CASSLEGRAEYNEQFF. In nucleotides, the CDR3 is TGCGCCAGCAGCTTGGAAGGGAGGGCTGAATACAATGAGCAGTTCTTC.

The rearrangement uses TRBV2 and TRBJ2-7; 8 bases map to TRBD1. Germline-derived CDR1 and CDR2 are SNHLY and FYNNEI. The CDR3 totals 14 residues. V lost 7 bases, J lost 4 bases, and 9 bases stayed unmatched. CDR3 in amino acids: CASKEGQGPYEQYF. The CDR3 nucleotides are TGTGCCAGCAAAGAAGGACAGGGCCCGTACGAGCAGTACTTC.

This clone was recorded once. This rearrangement joins TRBV7-9 to TRBJ2-7; 9 bases are shared with TRBD1. CDR1 and CDR2 from the germline V gene are SEHNR and FQNEAQ (reference sequence). This CDR3 has 14 residues. The V segment lost 5 bases and the J segment 2 bases; nucleotides outside the gene matches: 4. CDR3 loop: CASSTRTGAYEQYF. CDR3 nucleotide sequence: TGTGCCAGCAGCACCCGGACAGGGGCCTACGAGCAGTACTTC.

The chain recombines TRBV18 with TRBJ2-7, with 9 positions matching TRBD1. Germline V gives CDR1 KGHSH, CDR2 LQKENI. V lost 6 bases and J lost 6; bases outside the gene matches: 12. The CDR3 extends over 15 amino acids. This CDR3 reads CASSPPGQGSPEQYF. The CDR3 DNA follows: TGTGCCAGCTCTCCCCCGGGACAGGGATCTCCCGAGCAGTACTTC.

The chain combines TRBV9 with TRBJ2-1; weak D call: TRBD1 (6 bases). Germline CDR1 is SGDLS and CDR2 is YYNGEE. The CDR3 spans 14 residues. The V gene lost 3 bases and the J gene lost 4 bases, with 11 bases spanning the gap. DNA of the CDR3: TGTGCCAGCAGCGCTCAAGGGGGTTACAATGAGCAGTTCTTC. Translating it yields CASSAQGGYNEQFF.

The chain combines TRBV12-3 or TRBV12-4 with TRBJ2-1; D might be TRBD1 (5 bases). V shed 6 bases and J shed 8 bases, with 14 bases lying between them. This CDR3 comprises 13 residues. CDR3 in amino acids: CASRRQGIDEQFF. The CDR3, as DNA: TGTGCCAGCAGGCGGCAGGGCATAGATGAGCAGTTCTTC.

CDR3 sequence (DNA): TGTGCCAGCAGTCCACCTCGACAGGATAGCAATCAGCCCCAGCATTTT. This sequence encodes CASSPPRQDSNQPQHF. J is TRBJ1-5 and V is TRBV7-3; a weak D match, TRBD1 (6 bases). CDR1 and CDR2 (germline): SGHTA, FQGTGA. This CDR3 spans 16 amino acids. Deletions cut 6 bases from V and 0 bases from J, with 15 bases between.

The rearrangement links TRBV4-2 to TRBJ2-7; maybe TRBD2 (6 bases). CDR3 length: 14 residues. Per germline, CDR1 LGHNA and CDR2 YNFKEQ. Trimming left V 3 bases short and J 7 bases short, with 16 bases between. The CDR3 DNA is TGTGCCAGCAGCCAGGCTTTGGCGGCGGGAGAGCAGTACTTC. Translation gives CASSQALAAGEQYF.

The rearrangement uses TRBV12-5 and TRBJ2-7; 7 bases align to TRBD1. Germline trimming cut 6 bases from V and 2 bases from J; bases unmatched to any gene: 7. From germline, CDR1 is LGHNT and CDR2 FRNRAP. This CDR3 is built from 14 residues. CDR3 residues: CASGELGQTYEQYF. The DNA of the CDR3 is TGTGCTAGTGGCGAACTGGGACAGACCTACGAGCAGTACTTC.

The rearrangement links TRBV6-5 to TRBJ2-5; no firm D call. CDR3 size: 15 residues. The germline V gene has CDR1 MNHEY and CDR2 SVGAGI. The ends were cut back, 0 bases at V and 5 bases at J, with 13 bases in the middle. CDR3: CASSYSRSSWETQYF. The CDR3 nucleotides read TGTGCCAGCAGTTACTCGAGATCTAGTTGGGAGACCCAGTACTTC.

V usage is TRBV28 and J usage is TRBJ1-2; 9 bases are a match to TRBD1. V lost 8 bases to trimming and J lost 4 bases; unmatched junction nucleotides: 5. Germline loops: CDR1 MDHEN, CDR2 SYDVKM. This CDR3 has 13 amino acids. This CDR3 reads CASARGQGYGYTF. The CDR3 DNA is TGTGCCAGCGCGCGGGGACAGGGCTATGGCTACACCTTC.

J is TRBJ1-1 and V is TRBV7-9; maybe TRBD1 (6 bases). The ends were cut back, 6 bases at V and 4 bases at J, with 15 bases in the middle. CDR1 SEHNR and CDR2 FQNEAQ come from the germline V gene (reference sequence). This CDR3 is 14 amino acids long. As DNA, the CDR3 is TGTGCCAGCAGATACTCAGGGGCCAGCACTGAAGCTTTCTTT. Translated, it gives CASRYSGASTEAFF.

The chain recombines TRBV6-5 with TRBJ1-4, with D perhaps matching TRBD1 (5 bases). The CDR3 consists of 15 residues. Germline CDR1 reads MNHEY; CDR2 reads SVGAGI. Trimming left V 6 bases short and J 4 bases short, with 15 bases between. The CDR3 bases are TGTGCCAGCAGCCCCAACCGACAGAATAATGAAAAACTGTTTTTT. Its protein is CASSPNRQNNEKLFF.

This chain links TRBV6-5 with TRBJ2-2, with 9 bases lining up with TRBD1. Trimming took 10 bases from V and 5 from J; bases not matched to a gene: 5. The CDR3 is made up of 13 amino acids. Germline CDR1 is MNHEY and CDR2 is SVGAGI. CDR3 DNA: TGTGCCACAGGACAGGGGATAACCGGGGAGCTGTTTTTT. Translation gives CATGQGITGELFF.

The V gene is TRBV7-2, the J gene TRBJ2-2, with D perhaps matching TRBD2 (5 bases). Trimming removed 3 bases from V and 2 bases from J, with 10 bases in between. The germline V gene has CDR1 SGHTA and CDR2 FQGNSA. This CDR3 has 15 residues. The CDR3 spells CASSLSAANTGELFF. Written as DNA, the CDR3 is TGTGCCAGCAGCTTGTCAGCGGCCAACACCGGGGAGCTGTTTTTT.

This sequence joins TRBV27 and TRBJ2-7; TRBD1 might be the D (5 bases). V lost 2 bases to trimming and J lost 3 bases, with 8 bases between them. Germline values: CDR1 MNHEY, CDR2 SMNVEV (reference sequence). The CDR3 loop spans 13 amino acids. This CDR3 is CASSLKDNYEQYF. CDR3 DNA: TGTGCCAGCAGTTTAAAGGACAACTACGAGCAGTACTTC.

The chain carries TRBV2 and TRBJ2-7; 8 nucleotides align to TRBD1. The germline V gene has CDR1 SNHLY and CDR2 FYNNEI. The ends lost 7 bases at V and 9 bases at J; junction bases unmatched: 5. The CDR3 loop spans 11 amino acids. CDR3 DNA sequence: TGTGCCAGCAATTACAGGGGGATGCAGTACTTC. Encoded protein: CASNYRGMQYF.